This TCR beta chain emerged from a study of blood T cell repertoires in COVID-19. Across the study: The cDNA or gDNA used as material had been derived from T cells, B-cell-depleted T cells, or PBMCs.

As originally analysed: Estimated nucleated cell counts came from reference gene primer amplification. Assay used: immunoSEQ multiplex PCR; TCRdb lists only in-frame clones, some missing. D and trimming were read from the DNA, whereas the V and J calls and clone size are those reported in that table. The sample holds 40,000 to 50,000 clones; approximately 85% are singletons and the top ten take roughly 14%. V lost 3 bases and J lost 2, with 11 bases in between. In germline, CDR1 is SNHLY, CDR2 FYNNEI. The CDR3 length is 15 residues. This receptor was taken from a human donor in a cohort sampled during active COVID-19. The donor label of this sample is uncertain. J is TRBJ1-5 and V is TRBV2; the D gene is possibly TRBD1 (6 bases). The sample taken for sequencing was peripheral blood. CDR3 bases: TGTGCCAGCAGTGAGATGGGGGCGGGCAATCAGCCCCAGCATTTT. It is translated as CASSEMGAGNQPQHF. The full variable domain, its missing parts supplied by reference TRBV2 and TRBJ1-5, is EPEVTQTPSHQVTQMGQEVILRCVPISNHLYFYWYRQILGQKVEFLVSFYNNEISEKSEIFDDQFSVERPDGSNFTLKIRSTKLEDSAMYFCASSEMGAGNQPQHFGDGTRLSIL.